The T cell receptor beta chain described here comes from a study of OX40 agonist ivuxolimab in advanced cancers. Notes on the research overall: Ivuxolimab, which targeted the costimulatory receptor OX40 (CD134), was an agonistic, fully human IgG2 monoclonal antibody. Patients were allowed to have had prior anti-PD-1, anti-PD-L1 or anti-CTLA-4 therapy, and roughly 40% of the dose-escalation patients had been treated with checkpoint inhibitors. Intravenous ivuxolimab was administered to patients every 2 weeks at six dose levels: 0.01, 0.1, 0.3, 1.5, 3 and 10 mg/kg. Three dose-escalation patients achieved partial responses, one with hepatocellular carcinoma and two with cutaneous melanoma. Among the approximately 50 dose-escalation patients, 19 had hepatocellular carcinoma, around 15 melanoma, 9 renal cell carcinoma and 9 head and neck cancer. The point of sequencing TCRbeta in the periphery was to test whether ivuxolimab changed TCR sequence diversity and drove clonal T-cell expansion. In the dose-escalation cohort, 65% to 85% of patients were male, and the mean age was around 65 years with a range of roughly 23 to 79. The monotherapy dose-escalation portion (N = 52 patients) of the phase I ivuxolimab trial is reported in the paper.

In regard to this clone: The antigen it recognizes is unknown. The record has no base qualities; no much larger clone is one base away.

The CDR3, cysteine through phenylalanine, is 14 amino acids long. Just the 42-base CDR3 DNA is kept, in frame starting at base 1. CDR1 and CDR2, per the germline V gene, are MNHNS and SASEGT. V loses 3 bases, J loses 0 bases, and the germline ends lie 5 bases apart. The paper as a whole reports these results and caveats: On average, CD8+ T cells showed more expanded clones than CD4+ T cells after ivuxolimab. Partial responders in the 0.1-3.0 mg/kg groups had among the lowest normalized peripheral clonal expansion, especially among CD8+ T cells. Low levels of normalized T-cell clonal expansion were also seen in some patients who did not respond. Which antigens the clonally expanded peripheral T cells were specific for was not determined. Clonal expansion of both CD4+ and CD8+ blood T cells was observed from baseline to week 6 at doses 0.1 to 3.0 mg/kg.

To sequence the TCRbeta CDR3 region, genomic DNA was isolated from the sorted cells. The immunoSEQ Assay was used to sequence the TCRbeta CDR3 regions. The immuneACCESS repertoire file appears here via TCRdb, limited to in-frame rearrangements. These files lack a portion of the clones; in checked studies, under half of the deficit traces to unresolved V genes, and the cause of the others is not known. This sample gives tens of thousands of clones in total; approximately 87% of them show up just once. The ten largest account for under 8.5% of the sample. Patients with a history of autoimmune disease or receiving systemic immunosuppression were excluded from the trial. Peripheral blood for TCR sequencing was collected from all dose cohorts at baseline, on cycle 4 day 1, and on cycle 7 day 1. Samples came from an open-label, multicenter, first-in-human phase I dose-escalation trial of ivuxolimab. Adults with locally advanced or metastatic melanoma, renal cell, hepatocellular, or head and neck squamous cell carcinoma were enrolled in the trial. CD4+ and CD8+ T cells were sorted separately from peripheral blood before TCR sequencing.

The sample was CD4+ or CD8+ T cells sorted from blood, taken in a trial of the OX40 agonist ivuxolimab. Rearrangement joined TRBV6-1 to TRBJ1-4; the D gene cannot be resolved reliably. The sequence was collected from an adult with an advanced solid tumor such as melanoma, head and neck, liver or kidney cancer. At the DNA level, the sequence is TGTGCCAGCAGTGACGGCGCAACTAATGAAAAACTGTTTTTT. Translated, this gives CASSDGATNEKLFF.